This T cell receptor beta chain was sequenced for a study of blood T cell repertoires in COVID-19. Overall study context: The United States, Italy and Spain were the sources of the acute and convalescent COVID-19 samples. From T cells, B-cell-depleted T cells, or PBMCs came the material, which was cDNA or gDNA.

In the authors' methods: The authors estimated nucleated cell counts from reference gene primer amplification. The repertoire was sequenced with immunoSEQ multiplex PCR; TCRdb's copy has only in-frame clones and lacks some. The V and J calls and clone size were taken over from that table, and D and trimming were inferred from the DNA. The sample consists of some 250,000 clones, about 86% of them appearing once. There are 16 residues in the CDR3. V was cut by 3 bases and J by 0 bases, with 12 bases left in between. Germline lookup yields CDR1 MNHEY and CDR2 SMNVEV (reference sequence). J is TRBJ2-1 and V is TRBV27; no clear D gene. The origin of this receptor is a man older than 75 with acute or convalescent COVID-19. Sequenced: peripheral blood. The CDR3 protein is CASSLVSRYSYNEQFF. The CDR3 bases are TGTGCCAGCAGTTTGGTGTCCCGGTACTCCTACAATGAGCAGTTCTTC.